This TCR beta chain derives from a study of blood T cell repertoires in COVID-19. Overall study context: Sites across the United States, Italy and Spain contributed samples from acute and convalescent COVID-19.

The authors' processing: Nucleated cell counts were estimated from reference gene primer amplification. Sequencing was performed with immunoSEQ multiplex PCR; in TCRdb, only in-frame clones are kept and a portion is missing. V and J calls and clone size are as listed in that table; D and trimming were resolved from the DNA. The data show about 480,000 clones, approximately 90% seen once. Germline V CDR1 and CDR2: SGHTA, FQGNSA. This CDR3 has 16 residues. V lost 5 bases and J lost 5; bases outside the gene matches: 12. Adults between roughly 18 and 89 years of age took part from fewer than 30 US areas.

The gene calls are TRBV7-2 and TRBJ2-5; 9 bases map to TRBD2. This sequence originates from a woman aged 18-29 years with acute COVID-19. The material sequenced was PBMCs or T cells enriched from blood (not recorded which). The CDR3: CASSQNSGRSRETQYF. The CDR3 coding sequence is TGTGCCAGCAGCCAAAACAGCGGGAGGTCCCGGGAGACCCAGTACTTC.